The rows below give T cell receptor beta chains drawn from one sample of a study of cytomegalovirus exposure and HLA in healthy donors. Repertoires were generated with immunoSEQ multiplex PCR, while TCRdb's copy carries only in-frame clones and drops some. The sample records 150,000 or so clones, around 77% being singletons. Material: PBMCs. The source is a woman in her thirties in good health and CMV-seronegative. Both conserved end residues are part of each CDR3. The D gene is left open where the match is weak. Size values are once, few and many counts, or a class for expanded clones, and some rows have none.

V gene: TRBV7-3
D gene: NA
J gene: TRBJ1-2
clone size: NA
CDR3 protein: CASSLAPAGANYGYTF
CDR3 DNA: TGTGCCAGCAGCTTAGCACCCGCGGGGGCTAACTATGGCTACACCTTC

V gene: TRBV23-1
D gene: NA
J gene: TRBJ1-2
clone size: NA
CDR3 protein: CASSQSWTAPNYGYTF
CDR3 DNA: TGCGCCAGCAGTCAATCTTGGACAGCCCCTAACTATGGCTACACCTTC

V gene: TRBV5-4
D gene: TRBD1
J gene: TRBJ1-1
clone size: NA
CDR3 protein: CASSFEGQGGTEAFF
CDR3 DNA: TGTGCCAGCAGCTTTGAGGGACAGGGCGGCACTGAAGCTTTCTTT

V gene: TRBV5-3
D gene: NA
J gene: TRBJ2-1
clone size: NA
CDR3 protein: CARSLGLIAYEQFF
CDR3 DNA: TGTGCCAGAAGCTTGGGACTTATAGCGTATGAGCAGTTCTTC

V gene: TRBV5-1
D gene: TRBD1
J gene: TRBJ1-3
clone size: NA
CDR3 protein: CASSLIPTGGDSGNTIYF
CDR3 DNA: TGCGCCAGCAGCTTGATTCCCACAGGGGGGGACTCTGGAAACACCATATATTTT

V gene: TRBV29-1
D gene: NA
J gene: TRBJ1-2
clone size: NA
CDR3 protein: CSALGSYGYTF
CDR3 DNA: TGCAGCGCCCTAGGAAGCTATGGCTACACCTTC

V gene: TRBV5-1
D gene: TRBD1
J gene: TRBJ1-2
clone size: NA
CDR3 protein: CASRPNNRGFGDGYPF
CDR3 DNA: TGCGCCAGCAGACCTAATAACAGGGGGTTCGGTGATGGCTACCCCTTC

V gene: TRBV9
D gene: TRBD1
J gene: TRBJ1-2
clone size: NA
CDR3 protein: CASREGTGARNYGYPF
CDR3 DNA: TGTGCCAGCAGGGAGGGGACAGGCGCCCGCAACTATGGCTACCCCTTC

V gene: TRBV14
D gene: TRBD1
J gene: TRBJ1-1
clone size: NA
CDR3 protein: CASSHTGGNTEAFF
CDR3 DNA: TGTGCCAGCAGCCACACAGGGGGGAACACTGAAGCTTTCTTT

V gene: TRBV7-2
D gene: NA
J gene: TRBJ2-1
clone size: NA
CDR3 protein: CASSPRAGTDSYNEQFF
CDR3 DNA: TGTGCCAGCAGCCCCCGCGCCGGGACTGACTCCTACAATGAGCAGTTCTTC

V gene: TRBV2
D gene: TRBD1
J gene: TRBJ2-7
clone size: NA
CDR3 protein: CASRVDRGGGEQYF
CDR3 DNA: TGTGCCAGCAGAGTAGACAGGGGAGGTGGCGAGCAGTACTTC

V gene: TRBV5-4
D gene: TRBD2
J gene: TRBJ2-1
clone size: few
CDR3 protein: CASSPAGTSGNEQFF
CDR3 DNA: TGTGCCAGCAGTCCAGCCGGGACTAGCGGCAATGAGCAGTTCTTC

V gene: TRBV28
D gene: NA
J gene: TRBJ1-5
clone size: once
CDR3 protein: CASTLSNQPQHF
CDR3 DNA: TGTGCCAGCACTCTAAGCAATCAGCCCCAGCATTTT

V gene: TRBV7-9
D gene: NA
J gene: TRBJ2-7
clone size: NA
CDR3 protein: CASSPGFSEQYF
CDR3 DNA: TGTGCCAGCAGCCCAGGGTTTTCAGAGCAGTACTTC

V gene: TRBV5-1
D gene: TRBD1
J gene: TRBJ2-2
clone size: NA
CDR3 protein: CASSRTGTGGYGTGELFF
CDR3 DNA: TGCGCCAGCAGCCGGACCGGGACAGGGGGCTATGGCACCGGGGAGCTGTTTTTT

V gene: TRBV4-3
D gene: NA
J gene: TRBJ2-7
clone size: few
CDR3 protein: CASSQEPQRYLYEQYF
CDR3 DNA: TGCGCCAGCAGCCAAGAACCGCAGCGGTACCTCTACGAGCAGTACTTC

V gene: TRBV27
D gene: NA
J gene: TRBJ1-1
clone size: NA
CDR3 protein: CASSHYGDSNTEAFF
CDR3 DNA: TGTGCCAGCAGTCATTATGGGGACTCTAACACTGAAGCTTTCTTT

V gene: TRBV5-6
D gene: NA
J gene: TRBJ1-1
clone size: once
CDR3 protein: CASSILTGAGTEAFF
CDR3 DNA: TGTGCCAGCAGCATCCTGACAGGTGCTGGCACTGAAGCTTTCTTT

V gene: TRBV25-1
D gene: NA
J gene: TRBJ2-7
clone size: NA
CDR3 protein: CASSEFIYEQYF
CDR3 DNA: TGTGCCAGCAGTGAATTTATATACGAGCAGTACTTC

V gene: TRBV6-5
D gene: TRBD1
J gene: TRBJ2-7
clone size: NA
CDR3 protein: CASSGTVSYEQYF
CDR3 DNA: TGTGCCAGCAGTGGGACAGTTTCCTACGAGCAGTACTTC

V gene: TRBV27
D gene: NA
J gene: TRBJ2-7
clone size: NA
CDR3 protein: CASSSGQKFGSYEQYF
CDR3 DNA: TGTGCCAGCAGTTCTGGACAAAAGTTTGGGTCCTACGAGCAGTACTTC

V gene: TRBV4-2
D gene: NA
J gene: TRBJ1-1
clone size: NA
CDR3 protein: CASRDYRGTWAFF
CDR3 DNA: TGTGCCAGCAGAGATTATCGGGGGACCTGGGCCTTCTTT

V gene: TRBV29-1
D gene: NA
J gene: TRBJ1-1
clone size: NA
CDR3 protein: CSVEVGDGTEAFF
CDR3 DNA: TGCAGCGTTGAAGTCGGGGATGGCACTGAAGCTTTCTTT

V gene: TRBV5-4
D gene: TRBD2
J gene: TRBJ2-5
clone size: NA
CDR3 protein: CASSLAGGGKETQYF
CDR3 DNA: TGTGCCAGCAGCTTGGCGGGGGGAGGGAAAGAGACCCAGTACTTC

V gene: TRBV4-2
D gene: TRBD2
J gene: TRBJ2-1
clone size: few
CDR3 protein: CASSHPLAGDDNEQFF
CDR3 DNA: TGTGCCAGCAGCCACCCTCTGGCGGGGGACGACAATGAGCAGTTCTTC

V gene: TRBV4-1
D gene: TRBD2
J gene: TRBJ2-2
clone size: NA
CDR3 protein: CASRLLAGENTGELFF
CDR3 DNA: TGCGCCAGCAGACTTCTAGCGGGGGAGAACACCGGGGAGCTGTTTTTT

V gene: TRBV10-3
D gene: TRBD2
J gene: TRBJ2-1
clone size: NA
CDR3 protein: CAISESIVSSGGANEQFF
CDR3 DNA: TGTGCCATCAGTGAGTCGATCGTCTCTAGCGGGGGGGCCAATGAGCAGTTCTTC

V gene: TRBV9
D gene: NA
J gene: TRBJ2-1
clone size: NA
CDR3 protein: CASSVGLRQANEQFF
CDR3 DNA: TGTGCCAGCAGCGTAGGTCTTCGACAGGCCAATGAGCAGTTCTTC

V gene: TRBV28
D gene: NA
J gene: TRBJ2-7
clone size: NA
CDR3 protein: CASSPSDGSRYEQYF
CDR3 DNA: TGTGCCAGCAGTCCCTCAGATGGTAGCCGGTACGAGCAGTACTTC

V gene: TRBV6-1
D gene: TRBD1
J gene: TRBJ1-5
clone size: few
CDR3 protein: CASSGQGARNQPQHF
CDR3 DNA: TGTGCCAGCAGCGGACAGGGGGCCAGAAATCAGCCCCAGCATTTT

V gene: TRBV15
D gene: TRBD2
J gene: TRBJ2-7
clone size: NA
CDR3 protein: CATSRDLGLAGEQYF
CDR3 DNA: TGTGCCACCAGCAGAGACCTCGGACTAGCGGGGGAGCAGTACTTC

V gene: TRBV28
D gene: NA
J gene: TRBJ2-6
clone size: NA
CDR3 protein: CASSSGGQFEANVLTF
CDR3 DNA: TGTGCCAGCAGTTCCGGGGGGCAATTTGAGGCCAACGTCCTGACTTTC

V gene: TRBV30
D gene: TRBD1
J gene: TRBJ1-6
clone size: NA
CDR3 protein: CAWRTGTSYNSPLHF
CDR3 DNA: TGTGCCTGGAGGACAGGGACCAGCTATAATTCACCCCTCCACTTT

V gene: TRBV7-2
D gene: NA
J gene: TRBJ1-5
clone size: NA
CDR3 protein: CASSLLQGRNQPQHF
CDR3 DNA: TGTGCCAGCAGCTTATTGCAGGGCCGCAATCAGCCCCAGCATTTT

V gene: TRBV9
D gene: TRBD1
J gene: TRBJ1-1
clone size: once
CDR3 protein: CASSVGDRGEAFF
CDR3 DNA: TGTGCCAGCAGCGTAGGCGACAGGGGTGAAGCTTTCTTT

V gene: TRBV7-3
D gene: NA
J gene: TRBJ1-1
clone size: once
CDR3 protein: CASSSEGLANTEAFF
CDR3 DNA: TGTGCCAGCAGCTCAGAGGGACTTGCAAACACTGAAGCTTTCTTT

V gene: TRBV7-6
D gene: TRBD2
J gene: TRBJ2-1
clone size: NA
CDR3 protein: CASSLPREFQGLSLYEQFF
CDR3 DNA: TGTGCCAGCAGCTTACCGCGGGAGTTTCAAGGTTTGTCTTTATATGAGCAGTTCTTC

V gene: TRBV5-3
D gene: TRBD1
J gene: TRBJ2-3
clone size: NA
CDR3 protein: CARSTGGGDTQYF
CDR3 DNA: TGTGCCAGAAGCACAGGGGGAGGAGATACGCAGTATTTT

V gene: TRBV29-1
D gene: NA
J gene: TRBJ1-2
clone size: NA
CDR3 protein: CSVEGVDSITLTF
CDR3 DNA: TGCAGCGTTGAAGGCGTGGACTCGATAACGCTCACCTTC

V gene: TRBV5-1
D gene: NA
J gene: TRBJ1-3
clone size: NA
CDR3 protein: CASSEDRVLSGNTIYF
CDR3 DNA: TGCGCCAGCAGCGAGGACAGAGTACTCTCTGGAAACACCATATATTTT

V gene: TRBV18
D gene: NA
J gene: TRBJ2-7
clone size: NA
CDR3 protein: CASSLRQDYEQYF
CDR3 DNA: TGTGCCAGCTCACTGAGACAGGACTACGAGCAGTACTTC

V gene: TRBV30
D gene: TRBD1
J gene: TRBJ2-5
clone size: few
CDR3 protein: CAWSVVQGVGETQYF
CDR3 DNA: TGTGCCTGGAGTGTAGTACAGGGGGTAGGAGAGACCCAGTACTTC

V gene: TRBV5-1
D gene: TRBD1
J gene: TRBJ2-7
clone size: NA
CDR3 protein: CASSPGQGSYEQYF
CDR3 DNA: TGCGCCAGCAGCCCCGGACAGGGTTCCTACGAGCAGTACTTC

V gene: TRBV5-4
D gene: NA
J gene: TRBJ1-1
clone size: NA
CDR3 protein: CASSFAQGSEAFF
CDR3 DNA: TGTGCCAGCAGCTTCGCACAGGGAAGTGAAGCTTTCTTT

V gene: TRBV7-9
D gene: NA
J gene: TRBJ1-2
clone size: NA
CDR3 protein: CASSPAVFSSGGTF
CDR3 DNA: TGTGCCAGCAGCCCGGCCGTCTTTTCCAGTGGGGGGACCTTC

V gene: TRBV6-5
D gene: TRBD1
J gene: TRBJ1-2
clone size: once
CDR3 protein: CASSLQGTNYGYTF
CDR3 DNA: TGTGCCAGCAGCCTACAGGGGACTAACTATGGCTACACCTTC

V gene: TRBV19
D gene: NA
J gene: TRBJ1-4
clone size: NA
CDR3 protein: CASSDQGSGREKLFF
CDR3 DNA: TGTGCCAGTAGTGACCAGGGGAGCGGCCGTGAAAAACTGTTTTTT

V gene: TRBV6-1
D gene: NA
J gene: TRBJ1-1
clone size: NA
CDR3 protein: CASSDRSRASEAFF
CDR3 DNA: TGTGCCAGCAGTGATCGGTCCAGGGCTAGTGAAGCTTTCTTT